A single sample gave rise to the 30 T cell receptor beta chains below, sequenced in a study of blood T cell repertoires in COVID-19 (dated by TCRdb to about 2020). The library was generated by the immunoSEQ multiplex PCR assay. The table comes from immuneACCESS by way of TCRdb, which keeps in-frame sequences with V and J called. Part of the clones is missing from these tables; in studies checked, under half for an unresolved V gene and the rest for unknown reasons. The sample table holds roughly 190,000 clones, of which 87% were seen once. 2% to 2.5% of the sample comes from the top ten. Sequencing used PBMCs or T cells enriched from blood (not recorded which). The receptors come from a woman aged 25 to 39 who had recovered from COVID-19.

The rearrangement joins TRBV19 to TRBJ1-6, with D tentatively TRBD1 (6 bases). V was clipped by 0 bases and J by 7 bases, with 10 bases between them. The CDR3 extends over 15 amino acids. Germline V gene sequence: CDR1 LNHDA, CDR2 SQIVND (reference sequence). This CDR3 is CASSIDQGMNSPLHF. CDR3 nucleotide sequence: TGTGCCAGTAGTATAGATCAGGGGATGAATTCACCCCTCCACTTT.

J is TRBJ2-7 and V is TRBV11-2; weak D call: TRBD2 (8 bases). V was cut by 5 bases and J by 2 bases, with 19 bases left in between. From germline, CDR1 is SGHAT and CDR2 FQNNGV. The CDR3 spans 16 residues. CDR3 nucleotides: TGTGCCAGCAGCGAACAGGGGCGGGAGGAACCCTACGAGCAGTACTTC. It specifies CASSEQGREEPYEQYF.

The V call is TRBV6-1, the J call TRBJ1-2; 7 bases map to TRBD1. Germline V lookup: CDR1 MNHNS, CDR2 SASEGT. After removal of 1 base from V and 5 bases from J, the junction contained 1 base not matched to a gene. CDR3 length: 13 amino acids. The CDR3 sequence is CASSEETGYGYTF. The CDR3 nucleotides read TGTGCCAGCAGTGAAGAGACAGGGTATGGCTACACCTTC.

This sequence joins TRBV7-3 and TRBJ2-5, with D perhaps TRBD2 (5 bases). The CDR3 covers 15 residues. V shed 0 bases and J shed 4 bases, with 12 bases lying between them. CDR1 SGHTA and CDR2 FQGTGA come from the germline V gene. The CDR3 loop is CASSLTGVVGETQYF. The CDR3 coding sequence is TGTGCCAGCAGCTTAACGGGAGTCGTCGGAGAGACCCAGTACTTC.

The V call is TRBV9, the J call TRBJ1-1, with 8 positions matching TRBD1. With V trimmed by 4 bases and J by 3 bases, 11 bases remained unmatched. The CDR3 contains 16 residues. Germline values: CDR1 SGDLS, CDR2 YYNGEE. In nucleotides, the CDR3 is TGTGCCAGCAGCCCGAAGCAGGGGGCGGTGGACACTGAAGCTTTCTTT. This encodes CASSPKQGAVDTEAFF.

The CDR3 reads CASSHPDWKQETQYF. The DNA for the CDR3 is TGTGCCAGCAGCCACCCAGACTGGAAGCAAGAGACCCAGTACTTC. This sequence joins TRBV6-2 or TRBV6-3 and TRBJ2-5, with unresolved D. Trimming removed 6 bases at V and 2 bases at J, with 16 bases between. Germline CDR1 MNHEY, CDR2 SVGEGT. The CDR3 is 15 amino acids.

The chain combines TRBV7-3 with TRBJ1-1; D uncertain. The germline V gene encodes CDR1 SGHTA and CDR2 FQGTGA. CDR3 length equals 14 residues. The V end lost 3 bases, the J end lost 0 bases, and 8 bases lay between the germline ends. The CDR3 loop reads CASSFNSLNTEAFF. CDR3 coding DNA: TGTGCCAGCAGCTTTAACTCTTTGAACACTGAAGCTTTCTTT.

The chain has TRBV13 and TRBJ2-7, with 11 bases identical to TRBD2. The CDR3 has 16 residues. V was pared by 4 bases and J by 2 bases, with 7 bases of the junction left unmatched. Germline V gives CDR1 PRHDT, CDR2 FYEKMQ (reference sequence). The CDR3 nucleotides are TGTGCCAGCAGCTCCTATAGCGGGAGGGTCGCCTACGAGCAGTACTTC. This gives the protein CASSSYSGRVAYEQYF. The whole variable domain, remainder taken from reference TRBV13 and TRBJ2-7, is AAGVIQSPRHLIKEKRETATLKCYPIPRHDTVYWYQQGPGQDPQFLISFYEKMQSDKGSIPDRFSAQQFSDYHSELNMSSLELGDSALYFCASSSYSGRVAYEQYFGPGTRLTVT.

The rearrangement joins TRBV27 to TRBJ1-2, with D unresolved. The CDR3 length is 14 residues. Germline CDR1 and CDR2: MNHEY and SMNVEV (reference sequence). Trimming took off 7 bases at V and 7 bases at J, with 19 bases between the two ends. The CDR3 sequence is CASTFRAGRVGYTF. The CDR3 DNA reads TGTGCCAGCACATTCCGGGCCGGGCGGGTTGGCTACACCTTC.

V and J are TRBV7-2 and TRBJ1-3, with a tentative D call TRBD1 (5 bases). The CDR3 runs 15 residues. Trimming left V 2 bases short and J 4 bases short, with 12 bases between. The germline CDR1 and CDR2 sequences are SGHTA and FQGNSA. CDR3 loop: CASSLSRVGGNTIYF. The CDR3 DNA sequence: TGTGCCAGCAGCTTAAGCAGGGTGGGGGGAAACACCATATATTTT.

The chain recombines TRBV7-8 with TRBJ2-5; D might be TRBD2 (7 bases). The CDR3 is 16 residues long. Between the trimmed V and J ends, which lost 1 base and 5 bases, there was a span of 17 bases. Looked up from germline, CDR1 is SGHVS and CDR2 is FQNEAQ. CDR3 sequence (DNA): TGTGCCAGCAGCTTAGTAGTGGGGGGGCCGATCGAGACCCAGTACTTC. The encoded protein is CASSLVVGGPIETQYF.

The CDR3 DNA sequence: TGCGCCAGCAGCCAGGGGCGCGGGGGAGCGAATCAAGAGACCCAGTACTTC. It is translated as CASSQGRGGANQETQYF. J is TRBJ2-5 and V is TRBV4-1; TRBD2 matches 7 bases. The CDR3 loop spans 17 amino acids. The germline gives CDR1 MGHRA, CDR2 YSYEKL. The V and J ends lost 3 bases and 2 bases, in that order; junction bases with no gene match: 12.

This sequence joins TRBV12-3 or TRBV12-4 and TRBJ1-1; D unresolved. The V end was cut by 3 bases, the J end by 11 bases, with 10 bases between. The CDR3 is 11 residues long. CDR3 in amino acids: CASSFPPRAFF. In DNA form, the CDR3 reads TGTGCCAGCAGTTTCCCCCCGAGGGCTTTCTTT.

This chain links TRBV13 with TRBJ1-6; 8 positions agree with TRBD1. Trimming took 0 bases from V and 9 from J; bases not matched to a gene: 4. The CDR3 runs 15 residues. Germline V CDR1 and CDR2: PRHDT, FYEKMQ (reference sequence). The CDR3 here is CASSLGDRVTSPLHF. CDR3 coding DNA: TGTGCCAGCAGCTTAGGGGACAGGGTTACTTCACCCCTCCACTTT.

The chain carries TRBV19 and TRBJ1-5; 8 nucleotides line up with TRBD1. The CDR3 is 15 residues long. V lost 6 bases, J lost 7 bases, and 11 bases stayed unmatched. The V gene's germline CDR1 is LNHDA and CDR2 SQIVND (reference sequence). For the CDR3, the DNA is TGTGCCAGTAGGCGCTTAGGACAGGGCGACCAGCCCCAGCATTTT. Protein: CASRRLGQGDQPQHF.

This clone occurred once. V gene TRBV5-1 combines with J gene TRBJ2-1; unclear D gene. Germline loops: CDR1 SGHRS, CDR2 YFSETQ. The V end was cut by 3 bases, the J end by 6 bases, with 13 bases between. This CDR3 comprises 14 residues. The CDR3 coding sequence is TGCGCCAGCAGCTCGCCTATTGGAGTCAATGAGCAGTTCTTC. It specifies CASSSPIGVNEQFF.

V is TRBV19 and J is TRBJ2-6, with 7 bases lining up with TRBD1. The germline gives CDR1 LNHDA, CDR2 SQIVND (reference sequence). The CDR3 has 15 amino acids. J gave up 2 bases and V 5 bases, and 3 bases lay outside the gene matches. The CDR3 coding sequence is TGTGCCAGTAGTGACAGGGTTACTGGGGCCAACGTCCTGACTTTC. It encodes CASSDRVTGANVLTF.

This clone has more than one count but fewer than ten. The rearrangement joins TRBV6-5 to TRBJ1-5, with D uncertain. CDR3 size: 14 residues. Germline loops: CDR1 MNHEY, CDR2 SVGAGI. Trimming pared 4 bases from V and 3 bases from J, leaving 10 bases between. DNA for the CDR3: TGTGCCAGCAGTTCGGGTCGGATCAATCAGCCCCAGCATTTT. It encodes CASSSGRINQPQHF.

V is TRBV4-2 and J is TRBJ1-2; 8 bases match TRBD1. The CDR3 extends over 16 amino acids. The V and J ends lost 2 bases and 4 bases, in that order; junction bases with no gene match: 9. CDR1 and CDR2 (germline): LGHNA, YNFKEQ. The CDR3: CASSQLSGQGAYGYTF. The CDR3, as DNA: TGTGCCAGCAGCCAACTCTCGGGCCAGGGGGCCTATGGCTACACCTTC.

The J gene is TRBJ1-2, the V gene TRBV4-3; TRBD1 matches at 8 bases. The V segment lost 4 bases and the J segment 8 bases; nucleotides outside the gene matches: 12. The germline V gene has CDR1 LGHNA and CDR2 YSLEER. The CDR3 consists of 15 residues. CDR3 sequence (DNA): TGCGCCAGCAGCCTCTTGACGGGACAGGAGAGCGGCTACACCTTC. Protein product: CASSLLTGQESGYTF.

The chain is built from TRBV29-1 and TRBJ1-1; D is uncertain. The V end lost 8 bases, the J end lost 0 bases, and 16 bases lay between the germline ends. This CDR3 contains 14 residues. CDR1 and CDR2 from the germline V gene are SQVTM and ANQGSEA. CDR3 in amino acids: CSFSQAALNTEAFF. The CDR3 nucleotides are TGCAGCTTTTCCCAAGCGGCACTGAACACTGAAGCTTTCTTT.

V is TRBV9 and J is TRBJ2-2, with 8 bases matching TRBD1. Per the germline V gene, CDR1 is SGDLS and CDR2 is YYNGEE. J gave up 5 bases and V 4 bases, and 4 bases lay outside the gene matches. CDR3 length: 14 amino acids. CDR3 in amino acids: CASSPRTGTGELFF. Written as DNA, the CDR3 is TGTGCCAGCAGCCCCCGGACAGGGACCGGGGAGCTGTTTTTT.

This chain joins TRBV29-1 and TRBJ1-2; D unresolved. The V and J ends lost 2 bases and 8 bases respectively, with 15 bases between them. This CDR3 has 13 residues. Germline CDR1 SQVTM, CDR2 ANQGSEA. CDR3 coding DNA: TGCAGCGTTGAATCGTCACAACTGAGGGGCTACACCTTC. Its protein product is CSVESSQLRGYTF.

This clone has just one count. The CDR3 reads CASSPGTGATDTQYF. The DNA for the CDR3 is TGTGCCAGCAGCCCAGGGACAGGGGCCACAGATACGCAGTATTTT. V gene TRBV21-1 combines with J gene TRBJ2-3; the table's D call, TRBD1, was not checked against the DNA. TRBV21-1 is reported as a pseudogene. This CDR3 has 15 amino acids.

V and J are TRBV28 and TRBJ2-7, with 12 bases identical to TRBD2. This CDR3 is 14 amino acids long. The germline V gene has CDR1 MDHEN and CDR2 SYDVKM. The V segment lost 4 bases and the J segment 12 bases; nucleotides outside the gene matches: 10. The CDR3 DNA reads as TGTGCCAGCAGTTCCGGACTAGCGGGATCCCATTCGTACTTC. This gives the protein CASSSGLAGSHSYF.

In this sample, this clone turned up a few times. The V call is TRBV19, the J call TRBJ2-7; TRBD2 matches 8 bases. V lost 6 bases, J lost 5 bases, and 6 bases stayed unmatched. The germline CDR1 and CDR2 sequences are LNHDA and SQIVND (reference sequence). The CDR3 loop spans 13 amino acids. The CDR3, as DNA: TGTGCCAGTAGCGATACACTAGCGGACGAGCAGTACTTC. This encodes CASSDTLADEQYF.

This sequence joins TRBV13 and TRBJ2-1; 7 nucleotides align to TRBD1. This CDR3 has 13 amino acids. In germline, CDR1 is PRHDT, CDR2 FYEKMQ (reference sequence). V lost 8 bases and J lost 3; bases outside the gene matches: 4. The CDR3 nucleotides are TGTGCCAGCTCCCAGGGGGACTACAATGAGCAGTTCTTC. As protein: CASSQGDYNEQFF.

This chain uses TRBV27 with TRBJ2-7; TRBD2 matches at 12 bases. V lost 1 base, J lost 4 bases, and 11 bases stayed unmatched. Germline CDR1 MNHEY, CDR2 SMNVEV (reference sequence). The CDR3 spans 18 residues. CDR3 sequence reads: CASSLFGTSGLEKYEQYF. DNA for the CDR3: TGTGCCAGCAGTTTATTCGGGACTAGCGGGTTAGAGAAATACGAGCAGTACTTC.

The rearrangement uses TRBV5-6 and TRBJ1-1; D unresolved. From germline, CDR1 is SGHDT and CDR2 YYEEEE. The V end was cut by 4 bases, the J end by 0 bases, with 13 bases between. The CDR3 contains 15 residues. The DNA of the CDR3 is TGTGCCAGCAGCCCTAACGCAGGCATGAACACTGAAGCTTTCTTT. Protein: CASSPNAGMNTEAFF.

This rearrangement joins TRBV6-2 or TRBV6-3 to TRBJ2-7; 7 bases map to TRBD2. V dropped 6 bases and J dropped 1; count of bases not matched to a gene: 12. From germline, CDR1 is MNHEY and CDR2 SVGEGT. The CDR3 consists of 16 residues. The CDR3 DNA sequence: TGTGCCAGCAGCCTCGGTGAAAGCGGGGTATCCTACGAGCAGTACTTC. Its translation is CASSLGESGVSYEQYF.